Here is one T cell receptor beta chain with its context. Its antigen remains unidentified. A universal primer site was created by template switching, with the cDNA bearing unique molecular identifiers. TCRdb re-called the 5' RACE reads through MiXCR, storing one row per CDR3 protein. The sample lists roughly 250,000 distinct CDR3 sequences; over 11% were seen once. V gave up 3 bases and J gave up 9 bases; unmatched junction bases: 5. This CDR3 is built from 13 residues. Germline V gives CDR1 DFQATT, CDR2 SNEGSKA (reference sequence). The data belong to a study of identical twins. General observations from the study: A partial confounding effect on zero-insertion analyses could come from invariant MAIT and iNKT cells. Within twin pairs, the out-of-frame alpha sequences they shared showed excess low generation probability. Memory repertoires lacked the insertion deficit that abundant cord blood beta clonotypes showed.

The source material was memory (CD45RO+) T cells sorted from blood. The receptor comes from a woman aged 18-29 years in good health. The chain combines TRBV20-1 with TRBJ1-6; 7 nucleotides align to TRBD1. The CDR3 nucleotides read TGCAGTGCTAGGACAGGGAGAGCTTCACCCCTCCACTTT. This translates into CSARTGRASPLHF.